The 7 T cell receptor beta chains presented below share a single source sample, sequenced in a study of shared clonotypes between healthy human individuals. This table comes from immunoSEQ multiplex PCR, and its TCRdb copy is limited to in-frame clones, with some not included. The sample lists hundreds of thousands of clones, roughly 95% occurring once. CD8 cells classed as naive were CD45RO-negative and positively selected for CCR7, excluding terminally differentiated effector memory CD45RA+ cells. Sequencing was done on a sample of naive CD8+ T cells sorted from blood. The receptors originated from a woman aged 30 to 39 in good health.

The CDR3 here is CASSQATLTYYGYTF. The CDR3 bases are TGCGCCAGCAGCCAAGCCACTCTGACCTACTATGGCTACACCTTC. The chain carries TRBV4-1 and TRBJ1-2; D unclear. Germline CDR1 is MGHRA and CDR2 is YSYEKL. CDR3 length: 15 residues. V gave up 1 base and J gave up 3 bases, with 12 bases separating them.

The V call is TRBV7-3, the J call TRBJ1-2; 8 nucleotides align to TRBD1. The CDR3 covers 18 residues. V gave up 5 bases and J gave up 4 bases; unmatched junction bases: 18. The germline V gene encodes CDR1 SGHTA and CDR2 FQGTGA. CDR3 nucleotides: TGTGCCAGCAGCCCATTCCCCCCGGACAGGGATTCCTCCTATGGCTACACCTTC. Amino acid sequence: CASSPFPPDRDSSYGYTF.

A remark on this clone: The same CDR3 can be traced to other DNA sequences in this sample. The chain recombines TRBV27 with TRBJ2-7; 9 nucleotides match TRBD1. This CDR3 has 16 amino acids. The V segment lost 5 bases and the J segment 1 base; nucleotides outside the gene matches: 9. Germline assignment: CDR1 MNHEY and CDR2 SMNVEV (reference sequence). CDR3 DNA sequence: TGTGCCAGCAGTCTACTCACCGGGACAGGGTCCTACGAGCAGTACTTC. This sequence encodes CASSLLTGTGSYEQYF.

The rearrangement links TRBV5-6 to TRBJ2-5; 14 bases line up with TRBD2. This CDR3 spans 16 amino acids. V trimming: 4 bases; J trimming: 3 bases; junction bases outside the gene matches: 5. Per the germline V gene, CDR1 is SGHDT and CDR2 is YYEEEE. The CDR3 sequence is CASSKGTSGSEETQYF. The CDR3 DNA sequence: TGTGCCAGCAGCAAAGGGACTAGCGGGAGTGAAGAGACCCAGTACTTC.

The rearrangement uses TRBV19 and TRBJ2-7; TRBD1 matches at 9 bases. CDR1 and CDR2 from the germline V gene are LNHDA and SQIVND (reference sequence). V lost 4 bases to trimming and J lost 5 bases; unmatched junction nucleotides: 3. The CDR3 contains 13 residues. CDR3 loop: CASSKGQGHEQYF. CDR3 nucleotides: TGTGCCAGTAGTAAGGGACAGGGTCACGAGCAGTACTTC.

V usage is TRBV19 and J usage is TRBJ2-7; TRBD2 matches 7 bases. The CDR3 contains 13 residues. The V and J ends lost 6 bases and 3 bases, in that order; junction bases with no gene match: 5. The germline V gene has CDR1 LNHDA and CDR2 SQIVND (reference sequence). CDR3 bases: TGTGCCAGTAGCGCGGGACTACTCTACGAGCAGTACTTC. Translated: CASSAGLLYEQYF. Full variable domain (rest looked up from reference TRBV19 and TRBJ2-7): DGGITQSPKYLFRKEGQNVTLSCEQNLNHDAMYWYRQDPGQGLRLIYYSQIVNDFQKGDIAEGYSVSREKKESFPLTVTSAQKNPTAFYLCASSAGLLYEQYFGPGTRLTVT.

This sequence joins TRBV5-4 and TRBJ2-1, with D hard to call. The germline CDR1 and CDR2 sequences are SGHNT and YYREEE (reference sequence). V gave up 0 bases and J gave up 8 bases, with 15 bases separating them. CDR3 length equals 15 residues. As DNA, the CDR3 is TGTGCCAGCAGCTTGGCCTGGGGTAGGGCCGATGAGCAGTTCTTC. This encodes CASSLAWGRADEQFF.